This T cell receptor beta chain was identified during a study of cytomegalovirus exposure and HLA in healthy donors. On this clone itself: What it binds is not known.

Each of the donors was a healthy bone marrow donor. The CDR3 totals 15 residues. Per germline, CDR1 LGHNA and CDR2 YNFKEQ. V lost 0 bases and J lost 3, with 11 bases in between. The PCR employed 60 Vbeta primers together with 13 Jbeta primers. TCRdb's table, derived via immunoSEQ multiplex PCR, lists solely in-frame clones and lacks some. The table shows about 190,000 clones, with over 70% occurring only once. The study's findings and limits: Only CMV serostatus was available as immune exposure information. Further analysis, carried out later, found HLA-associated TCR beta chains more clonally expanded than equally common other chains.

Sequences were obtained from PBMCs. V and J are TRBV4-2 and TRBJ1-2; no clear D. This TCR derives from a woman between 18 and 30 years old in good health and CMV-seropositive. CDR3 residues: CASSQETGIYYGYTF. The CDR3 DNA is TGTGCCAGCAGCCAAGAAACCGGGATCTACTATGGCTACACCTTC.